The text below deals with one TCR beta chain. The V gene end was trimmed by 3 bases and the J gene end by 2 bases; junction bases not matched to a gene: 6. This CDR3 has 16 residues. CDR1 is SGHRS, CDR2 YFSETQ, per germline. This entry is derived from a study of blood T cell repertoires in COVID-19. In the authors' methods: Amplified reference gene primers provided the basis for estimating nucleated cell counts. Here immunoSEQ multiplex PCR was the method, and the copy in TCRdb shows in-frame clones only, minus some. That table furnishes V, J and clone size, whereas the DNA furnished D and trimming. The sample records hundreds of thousands of clones, 70% to 90% being singletons.

The clonotype originates from a man older than 75 with acute or convalescent COVID-19. V is TRBV5-1 and J is TRBJ2-3; 10 nucleotides line up with TRBD2. The specimen was peripheral blood. The CDR3: CASSSQSGRVTDTQYF. CDR3 DNA sequence: TGCGCCAGCAGCTCCCAGAGCGGGAGGGTCACAGATACGCAGTATTTT. The full variable domain, with the rest looked up from reference TRBV5-1 and TRBJ2-3, is KAGVTQTPRYLIKTRGQQVTLSCSPISGHRSVSWYQQTPGQGLQFLFEYFSETQRNKGNFPGRFSGRQFSNSRSEMNVSTLELGDSALYLCASSSQSGRVTDTQYFGPGTRLTVL.